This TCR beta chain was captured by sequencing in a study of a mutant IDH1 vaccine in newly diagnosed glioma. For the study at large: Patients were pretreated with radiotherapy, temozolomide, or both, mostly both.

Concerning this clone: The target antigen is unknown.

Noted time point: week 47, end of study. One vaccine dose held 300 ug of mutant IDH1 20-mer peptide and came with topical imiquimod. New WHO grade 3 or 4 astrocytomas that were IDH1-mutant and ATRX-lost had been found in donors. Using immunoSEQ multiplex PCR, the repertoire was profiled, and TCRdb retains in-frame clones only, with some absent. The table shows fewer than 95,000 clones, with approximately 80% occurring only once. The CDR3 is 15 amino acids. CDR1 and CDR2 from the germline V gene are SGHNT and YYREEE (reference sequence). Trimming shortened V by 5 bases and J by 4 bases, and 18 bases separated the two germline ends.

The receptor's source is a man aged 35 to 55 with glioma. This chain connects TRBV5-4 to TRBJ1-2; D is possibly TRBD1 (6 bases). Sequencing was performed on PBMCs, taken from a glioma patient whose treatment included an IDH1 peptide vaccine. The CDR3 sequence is CASSPPTGTLYGYTF. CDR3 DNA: TGTGCCAGCAGTCCCCCAACAGGGACACTCTATGGCTACACCTTC.